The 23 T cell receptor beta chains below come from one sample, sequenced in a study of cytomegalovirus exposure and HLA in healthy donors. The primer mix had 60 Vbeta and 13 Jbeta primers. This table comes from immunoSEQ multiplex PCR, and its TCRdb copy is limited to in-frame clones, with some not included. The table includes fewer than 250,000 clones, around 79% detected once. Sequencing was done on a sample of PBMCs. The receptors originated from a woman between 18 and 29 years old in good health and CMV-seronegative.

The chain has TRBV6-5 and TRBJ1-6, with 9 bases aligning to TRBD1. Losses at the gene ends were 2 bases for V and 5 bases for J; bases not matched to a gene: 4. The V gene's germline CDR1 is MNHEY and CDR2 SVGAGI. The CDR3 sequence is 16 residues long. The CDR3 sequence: CASSYGTGFNNSPLHF. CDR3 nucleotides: TGTGCCAGCAGTTACGGGACAGGGTTTAATAATTCACCCCTCCACTTT.

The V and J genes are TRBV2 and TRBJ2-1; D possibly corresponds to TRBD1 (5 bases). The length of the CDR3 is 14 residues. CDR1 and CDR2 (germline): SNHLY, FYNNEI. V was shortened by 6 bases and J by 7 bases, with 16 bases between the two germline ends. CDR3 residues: CASRAGFSYNEQFF. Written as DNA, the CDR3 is TGTGCCAGCAGGGCAGGGTTTTCTTATAATGAGCAGTTCTTC. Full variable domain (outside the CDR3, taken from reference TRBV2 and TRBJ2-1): EPEVTQTPSHQVTQMGQEVILRCVPISNHLYFYWYRQILGQKVEFLVSFYNNEISEKSEIFDDQFSVERPDGSNFTLKIRSTKLEDSAMYFCASRAGFSYNEQFFGPGTRLTVL.

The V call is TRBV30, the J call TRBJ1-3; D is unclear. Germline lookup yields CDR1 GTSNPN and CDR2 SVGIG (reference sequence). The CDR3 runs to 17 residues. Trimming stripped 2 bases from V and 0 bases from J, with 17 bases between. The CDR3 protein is CAWSRKMASSSGNTIYF. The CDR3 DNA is TGTGCCTGGAGTCGAAAAATGGCTAGCAGCTCTGGAAACACCATATATTTT.

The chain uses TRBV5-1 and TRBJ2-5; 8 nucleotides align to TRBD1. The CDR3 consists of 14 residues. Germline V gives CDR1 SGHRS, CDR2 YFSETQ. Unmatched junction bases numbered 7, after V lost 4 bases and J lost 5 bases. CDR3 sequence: CASSSGQGMETQYF. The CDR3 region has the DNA TGCGCCAGCAGCAGTGGACAGGGTATGGAGACCCAGTACTTC.

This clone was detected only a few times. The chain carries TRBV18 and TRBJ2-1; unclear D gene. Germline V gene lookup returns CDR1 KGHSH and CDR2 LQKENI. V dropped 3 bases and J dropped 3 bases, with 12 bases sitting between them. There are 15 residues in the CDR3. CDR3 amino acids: CASSPHLEYYNEQFF. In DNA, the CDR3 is TGTGCCAGCTCACCCCACCTAGAGTACTACAATGAGCAGTTCTTC.

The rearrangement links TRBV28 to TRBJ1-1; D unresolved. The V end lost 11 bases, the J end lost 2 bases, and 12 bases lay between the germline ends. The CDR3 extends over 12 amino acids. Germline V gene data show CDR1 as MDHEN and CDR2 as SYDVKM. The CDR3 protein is CAGSGGNTEAFF. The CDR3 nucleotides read TGTGCCGGGTCAGGTGGAAACACTGAAGCTTTCTTT. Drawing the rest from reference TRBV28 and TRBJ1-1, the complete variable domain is DVKVTQSSRYLVKRTGEKVFLECVQDMDHENMFWYRQDPGLGLRLIYFSYDVKMKEKGDIPEGYSVSREKKERFSLILESASTNQTSMYLCAGSGGNTEAFFGQGTRLTVV.

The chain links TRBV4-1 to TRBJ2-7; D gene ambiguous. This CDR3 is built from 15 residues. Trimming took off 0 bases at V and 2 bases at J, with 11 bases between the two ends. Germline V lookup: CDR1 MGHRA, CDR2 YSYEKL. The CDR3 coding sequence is TGCGCCAGCAGCCAAGATTCTAGTCCGACCTACGAGCAGTACTTC. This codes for CASSQDSSPTYEQYF.

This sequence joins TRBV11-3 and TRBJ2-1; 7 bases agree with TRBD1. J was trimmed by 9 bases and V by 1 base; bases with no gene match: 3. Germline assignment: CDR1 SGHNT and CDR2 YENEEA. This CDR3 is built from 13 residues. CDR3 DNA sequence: TGTGCCAGCAGCTTAGGGACAGGAGGTGAGCAGTTCTTC. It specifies CASSLGTGGEQFF.

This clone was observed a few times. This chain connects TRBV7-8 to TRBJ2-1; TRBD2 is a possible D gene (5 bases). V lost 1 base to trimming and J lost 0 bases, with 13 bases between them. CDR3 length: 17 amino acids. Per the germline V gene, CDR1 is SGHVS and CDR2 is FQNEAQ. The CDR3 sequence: CASSLGSGLRSYNEQFF. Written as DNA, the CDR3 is TGTGCCAGCAGCTTAGGGTCAGGACTGCGCTCCTACAATGAGCAGTTCTTC. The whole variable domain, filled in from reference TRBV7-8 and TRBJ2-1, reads GAGVSQSPRYKVAKRGQDVALRCDPISGHVSLFWYQQALGQGPEFLTYFQNEAQLDKSGLPSDRFFAERPEGSVSTLKIQRTQQEDSAVYLCASSLGSGLRSYNEQFFGPGTRLTVL.

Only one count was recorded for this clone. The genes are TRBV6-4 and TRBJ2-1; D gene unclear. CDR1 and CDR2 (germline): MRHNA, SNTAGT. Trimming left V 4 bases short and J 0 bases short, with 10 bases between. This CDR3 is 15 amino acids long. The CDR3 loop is CASSVESSSYNEQFF. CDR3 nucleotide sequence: TGTGCCAGCAGTGTTGAGTCGAGCTCCTACAATGAGCAGTTCTTC.

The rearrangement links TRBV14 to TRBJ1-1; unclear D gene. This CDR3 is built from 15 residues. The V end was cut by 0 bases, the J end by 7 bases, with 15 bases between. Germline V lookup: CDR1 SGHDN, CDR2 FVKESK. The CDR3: CASSQEAIDYSEAFF. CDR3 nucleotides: TGTGCCAGCAGCCAAGAGGCGATTGATTACAGTGAAGCTTTCTTT.

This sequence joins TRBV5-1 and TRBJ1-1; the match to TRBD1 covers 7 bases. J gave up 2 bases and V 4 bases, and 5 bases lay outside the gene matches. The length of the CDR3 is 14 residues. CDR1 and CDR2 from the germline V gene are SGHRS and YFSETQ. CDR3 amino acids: CASSGRTGNTEAFF. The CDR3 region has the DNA TGCGCCAGCAGCGGCCGGACAGGAAACACTGAAGCTTTCTTT.

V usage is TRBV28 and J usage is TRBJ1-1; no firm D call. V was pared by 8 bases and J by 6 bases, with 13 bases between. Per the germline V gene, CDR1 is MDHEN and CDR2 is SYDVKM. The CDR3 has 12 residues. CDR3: CASYPFGAEAFF. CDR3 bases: TGTGCCAGCTATCCCTTCGGGGCTGAAGCTTTCTTT.

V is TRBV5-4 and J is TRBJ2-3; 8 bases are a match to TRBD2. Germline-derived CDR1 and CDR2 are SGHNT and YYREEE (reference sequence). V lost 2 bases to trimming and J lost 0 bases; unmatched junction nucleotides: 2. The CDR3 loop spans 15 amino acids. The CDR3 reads CASSFIAGSTDTQYF. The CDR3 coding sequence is TGTGCCAGCAGCTTTATAGCGGGGAGCACAGATACGCAGTATTTT.

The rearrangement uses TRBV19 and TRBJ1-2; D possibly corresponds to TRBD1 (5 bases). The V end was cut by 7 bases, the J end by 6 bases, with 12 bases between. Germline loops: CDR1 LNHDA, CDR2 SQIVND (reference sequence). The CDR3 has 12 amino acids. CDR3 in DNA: TGTGCCAGTACCGATACAGGACATGGCTACACCTTC. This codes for CASTDTGHGYTF.

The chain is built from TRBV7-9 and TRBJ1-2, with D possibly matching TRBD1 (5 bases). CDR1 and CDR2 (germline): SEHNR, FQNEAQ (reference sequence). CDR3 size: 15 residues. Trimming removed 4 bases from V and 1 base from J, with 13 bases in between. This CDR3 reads CASSSPSGGNYGYTF. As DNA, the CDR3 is TGTGCCAGCAGCTCCCCTTCGGGGGGTAACTATGGCTACACCTTC.

The CDR3 DNA reads as TGTGCCAGCAGTTCCCAGGGAAACGAGCAGTACTTC. Translating gives CASSSQGNEQYF. The J gene is TRBJ2-5, the V gene TRBV6-5; TRBD1 is a possible D gene (5 bases). The DNA end is a closer match to TRBJ2-7, so the J assignment may be wrong. The CDR3 covers 12 residues. In germline, CDR1 is MNHEY, CDR2 SVGAGI.

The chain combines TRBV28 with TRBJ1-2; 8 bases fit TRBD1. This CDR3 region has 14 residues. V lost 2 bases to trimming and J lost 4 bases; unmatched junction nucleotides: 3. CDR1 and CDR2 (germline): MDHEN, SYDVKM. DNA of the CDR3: TGTGCCAGCAGTTTAAACAGGGGGATCTATGGCTACACCTTC. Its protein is CASSLNRGIYGYTF.

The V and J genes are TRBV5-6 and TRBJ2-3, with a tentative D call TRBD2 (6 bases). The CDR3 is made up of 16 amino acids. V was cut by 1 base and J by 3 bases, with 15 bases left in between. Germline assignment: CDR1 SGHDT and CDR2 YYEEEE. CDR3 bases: TGTGCCAGCAGCTTGCTGGAGGGTTTGATGACAGATACGCAGTATTTT. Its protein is CASSLLEGLMTDTQYF.

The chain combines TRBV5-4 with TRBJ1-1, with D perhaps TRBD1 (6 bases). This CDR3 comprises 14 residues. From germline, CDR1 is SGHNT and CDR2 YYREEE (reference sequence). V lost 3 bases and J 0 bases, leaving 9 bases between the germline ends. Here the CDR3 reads CASSSDSLNTEAFF. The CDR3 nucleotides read TGTGCCAGCAGCTCGGACAGTTTGAACACTGAAGCTTTCTTT.

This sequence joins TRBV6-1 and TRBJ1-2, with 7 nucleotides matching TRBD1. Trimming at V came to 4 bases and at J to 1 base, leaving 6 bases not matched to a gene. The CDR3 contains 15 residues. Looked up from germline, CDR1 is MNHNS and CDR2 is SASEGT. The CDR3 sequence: CASSAQGVSNYGYTF. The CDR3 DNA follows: TGTGCCAGCAGTGCCCAGGGGGTTAGTAACTATGGCTACACCTTC.

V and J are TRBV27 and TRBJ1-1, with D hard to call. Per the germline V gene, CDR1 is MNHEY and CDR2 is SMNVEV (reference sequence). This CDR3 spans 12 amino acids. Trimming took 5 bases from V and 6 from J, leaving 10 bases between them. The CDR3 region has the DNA TGTGCCAGCAGTCGAACCGGGGCTGAAGCTTTCTTT. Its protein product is CASSRTGAEAFF.

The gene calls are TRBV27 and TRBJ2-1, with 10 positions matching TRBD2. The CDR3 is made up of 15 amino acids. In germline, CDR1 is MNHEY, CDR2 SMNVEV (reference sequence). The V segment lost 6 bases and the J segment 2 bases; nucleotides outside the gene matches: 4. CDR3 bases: TGTGCCAGCAGCCAAAGCGGGGGGGCCTACAATGAGCAGTTCTTC. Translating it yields CASSQSGGAYNEQFF.